Below, 17 T cell receptor beta chains from the same sample are listed, as sequenced in a study of early T cells in non-severe SARS-CoV-2 infection. TCRdb ran MiXCR on the 5' RACE reads and lists one entry per CDR3 protein. In the table there are about 77,000 distinct CDR3 sequences, 10% to 15% of which are singletons. The sample consisted of whole blood, taken at baseline. Receptor source: an adult who was a healthcare worker with PCR-confirmed SARS-CoV-2 infection or an uninfected control (not recorded which). The donor label of this sample is uncertain.

This clonotype was observed a handful of times. This chain connects TRBV15 to TRBJ2-3; no definite D call. Trimming removed 5 bases from V and 2 bases from J, with 11 bases in between. The CDR3 consists of 14 residues. CDR1 is LNHNV, CDR2 YYDKDF, per germline (reference sequence). CDR3 amino acids: CATSPSGYTDTQYF. CDR3 nucleotides: TGTGCCACCAGCCCCTCCGGGTACACAGATACGCAGTATTTT.

The J gene is TRBJ2-3, the V gene TRBV12-3 or TRBV12-4; the D is unclear. The CDR3 is 13 amino acids. Trimming pared 3 bases from V and 4 bases from J, leaving 8 bases between. CDR3 DNA: TGTGCCAGCAGTTTGTTAGCTTCAGATACGCAGTATTTT. Residues: CASSLLASDTQYF.

This clonotype has a count of ten or more. The chain carries TRBV18 and TRBJ2-7, with D unresolved. The germline CDR1 and CDR2 sequences are KGHSH and LQKENI. V dropped 3 bases and J dropped 3 bases, with 6 bases sitting between them. This CDR3 comprises 12 residues. CDR3 nucleotide sequence: TGTGCCAGCTCACCTTCCATCTACGAGCAGTACTTC. Its translation: CASSPSIYEQYF.

The chain employs TRBV11-2 and TRBJ2-2; D is undetermined. Trimming left V 7 bases short and J 6 bases short, with 12 bases between. The CDR3 is made up of 13 amino acids. CDR1 SGHAT and CDR2 FQNNGV come from the germline V gene. The CDR3: CASNRPSPGELFF. CDR3 DNA: TGTGCCAGCAATCGGCCGTCGCCCGGGGAGCTGTTTTTT.

There are many counts of this clonotype. The rearrangement joins TRBV19 to TRBJ2-1; possibly TRBD2 for D (7 bases). Trimming stripped 0 bases from V and 0 bases from J, with 12 bases between. This CDR3 is built from 17 residues. CDR1 and CDR2 (germline): LNHDA, SQIVND (reference sequence). CDR3: CASSIEGGLPSYNEQFF. Here the CDR3 DNA reads TGTGCCAGTAGTATAGAGGGGGGGCTACCCTCCTACAATGAGCAGTTCTTC.

At least ten counts were recorded for this clonotype. V usage is TRBV20-1 and J usage is TRBJ2-1, with 7 bases lining up with TRBD2. With V trimmed by 7 bases and J by 0 bases, 9 bases remained unmatched. This CDR3 spans 15 amino acids. Germline lookup yields CDR1 DFQATT and CDR2 SNEGSKA (reference sequence). The CDR3 loop reads CSVLTAGSSYNEQFF. The CDR3 DNA reads TGCAGTGTTTTGACAGCGGGAAGCTCCTACAATGAGCAGTTCTTC.

The J gene is TRBJ2-1, the V gene TRBV7-3; D perhaps matches TRBD2 (5 bases). Trimming took 5 bases from V and 0 from J, leaving 17 bases between them. CDR3 length equals 17 residues. Germline loops: CDR1 SGHTA, CDR2 FQGTGA. The DNA of the CDR3 is TGTGCCAGCAGCGCACGAGGGCGAAGGATCTCCTACAATGAGCAGTTCTTC. As protein: CASSARGRRISYNEQFF. The whole variable domain, filled in from reference TRBV7-3 and TRBJ2-1, reads GAGVSQTPSNKVTEKGKYVELRCDPISGHTALYWYRQSLGQGPEFLIYFQGTGAADDSGLPNDRFFAVRPEGSVSTLKIQRTERGDSAVYLCASSARGRRISYNEQFFGPGTRLTVL.

The rearrangement uses TRBV20-1 and TRBJ2-1; 13 nucleotides agree with TRBD2. Germline CDR1 reads DFQATT; CDR2 reads SNEGSKA (reference sequence). The trim removed 6 bases at V and 10 bases at J, leaving 9 bases unmatched. The CDR3 spans 14 residues. The CDR3 DNA reads TGCAGTGCCTTCGGACTAGCGGGAGCTGGGGAGCAGTTCTTC. Protein product: CSAFGLAGAGEQFF.

This clonotype has at least ten counts. This rearrangement joins TRBV7-3 to TRBJ2-3, with TRBD2 matching over 9 bases. Per the germline V gene, CDR1 is SGHTA and CDR2 is FQGTGA. The J segment lost 9 bases and the V segment lost 4 bases, leaving 8 bases of the junction unmatched. The CDR3 has 14 amino acids. The CDR3 DNA reads TGTGCCAGCAGCTCCGGGACTAGCAGCTCGACGCAGTATTTT. Protein sequence: CASSSGTSSSTQYF.

This clonotype has just one count. A much larger clone lies one base from this, so it may be a read error. J is TRBJ1-2 and V is TRBV5-1, with TRBD1 matching 9 bases. In germline, CDR1 is SGHRS, CDR2 YFSETQ. CDR3 size: 16 residues. For the CDR3, the DNA is TGCGCCAACAGCCCGGAAGCCCTACAGGGGGCCTATGGCTACACCTTC. Its translation is CANSPEALQGAYGYTF.

This clonotype appeared many times. The V call is TRBV6-2 or TRBV6-3, the J call TRBJ1-6; 8 bases align to TRBD1. The germline CDR1 and CDR2 sequences are MNHEY and SVGEGT. The CDR3 is made up of 14 amino acids. Trimming at V came to 8 bases and at J to 10 bases, leaving 10 bases not matched to a gene. CDR3 nucleotide sequence: TGTGCCAGCTACACGACAGGGGCCGCATCACCCCTCCACTTT. Protein sequence: CASYTTGAASPLHF.

This clonotype came up a few times. This chain links TRBV7-6 with TRBJ2-7; no clear D. This CDR3 contains 15 residues. Trimming removed 1 base at V and 3 bases at J, with 13 bases between. Germline V gene lookup returns CDR1 SGHVS and CDR2 FNYEAQ. This CDR3 is CASSLVSRNRYEQYF. The CDR3 DNA is TGTGCCAGCAGCTTAGTCTCCAGGAACCGCTACGAGCAGTACTTC.

This clonotype was picked up a small number of times. This chain links TRBV10-3 with TRBJ2-5; TRBD2 matches at 13 bases. There are 15 residues in the CDR3. V trimming: 10 bases; J trimming: 5 bases; junction bases outside the gene matches: 10. Per the germline V gene, CDR1 is ENHRY and CDR2 is SYGVKD. For the CDR3, the DNA is TGTGCCACCCGATCCACTAGCGGGAGGGCGGAGACCCAGTACTTC. Amino acid sequence: CATRSTSGRAETQYF.

The sample holds a few counts of this clonotype. The rearrangement uses TRBV5-1 and TRBJ1-2; D ambiguous. The CDR3 is 14 residues long. Germline lookup yields CDR1 SGHRS and CDR2 YFSETQ. V was clipped by 1 base and J by 2 bases, with 9 bases between them. The CDR3: CASSLLTENYGYTF. For the CDR3, the DNA is TGCGCCAGCAGCTTGCTAACGGAGAACTATGGCTACACCTTC.

The gene calls are TRBV4-3 and TRBJ2-3, with a tentative D call TRBD2 (5 bases). Looked up from germline, CDR1 is LGHNA and CDR2 is YSLEER. The CDR3 covers 15 residues. Trimming shortened V by 5 bases and J by 0 bases, and 12 bases separated the two germline ends. The CDR3 region has the DNA TGCGCCAGCAGCGAAGCTAGCCCTAGCACAGATACGCAGTATTTT. Translated, it gives CASSEASPSTDTQYF.

This clonotype was seen many times. J is TRBJ2-3 and V is TRBV20-1; D unclear. V shed 6 bases and J shed 0 bases, with 13 bases lying between them. CDR3 size: 14 residues. From germline, CDR1 is DFQATT and CDR2 SNEGSKA (reference sequence). CDR3 in DNA: TGCAGTGCCCCGGATGAGGCCAGCACAGATACGCAGTATTTT. It encodes CSAPDEASTDTQYF.

V usage is TRBV18 and J usage is TRBJ1-2; 8 bases are a match to TRBD1. Germline V gives CDR1 KGHSH, CDR2 LQKENI. CDR3 size: 17 residues. The V segment lost 6 bases and the J segment 6 bases; nucleotides outside the gene matches: 18. Here the CDR3 reads CASSNWRYRGINDGYTF. The CDR3 nucleotides are TGTGCCAGCTCGAACTGGAGATACAGGGGGATCAATGATGGCTACACCTTC.